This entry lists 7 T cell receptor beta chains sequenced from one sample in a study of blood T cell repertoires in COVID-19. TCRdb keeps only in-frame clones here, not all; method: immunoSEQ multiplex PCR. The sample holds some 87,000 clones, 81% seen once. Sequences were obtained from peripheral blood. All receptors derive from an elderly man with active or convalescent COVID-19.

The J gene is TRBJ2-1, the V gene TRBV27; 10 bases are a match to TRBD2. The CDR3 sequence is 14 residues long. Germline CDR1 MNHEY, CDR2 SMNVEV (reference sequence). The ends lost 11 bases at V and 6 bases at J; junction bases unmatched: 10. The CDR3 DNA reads TGTGCCGTAAACAGCGGGGGGGCTCTCAATGAGCAGTTCTTC. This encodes CAVNSGGALNEQFF.

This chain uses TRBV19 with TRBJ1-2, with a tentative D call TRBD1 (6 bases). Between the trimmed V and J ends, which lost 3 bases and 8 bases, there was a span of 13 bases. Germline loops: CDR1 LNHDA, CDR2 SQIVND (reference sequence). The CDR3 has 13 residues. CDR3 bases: TGTGCCAGTAGTATCGACAGGTTGAGGGGCTACACCTTC. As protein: CASSIDRLRGYTF. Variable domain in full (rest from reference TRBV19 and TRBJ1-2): DGGITQSPKYLFRKEGQNVTLSCEQNLNHDAMYWYRQDPGQGLRLIYYSQIVNDFQKGDIAEGYSVSREKKESFPLTVTSAQKNPTAFYLCASSIDRLRGYTFGSGTRLTVV.

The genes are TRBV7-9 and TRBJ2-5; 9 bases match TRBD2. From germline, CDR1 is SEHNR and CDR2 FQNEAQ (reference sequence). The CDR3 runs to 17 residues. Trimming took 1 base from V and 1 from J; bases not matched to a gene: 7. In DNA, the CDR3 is TGTGCCAGCAGCTTAGGTTTGCGGGGGGGTGGCCAAGAGACCCAGTACTTC. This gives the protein CASSLGLRGGGQETQYF.

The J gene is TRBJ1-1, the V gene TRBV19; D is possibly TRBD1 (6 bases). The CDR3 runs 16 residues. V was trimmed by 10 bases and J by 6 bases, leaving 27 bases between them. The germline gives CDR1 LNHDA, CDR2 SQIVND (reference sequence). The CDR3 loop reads CATTDSLQKGPPEAFF. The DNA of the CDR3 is TGTGCCACAACGGACAGCCTCCAAAAAGGGCCGCCTGAAGCTTTCTTT.

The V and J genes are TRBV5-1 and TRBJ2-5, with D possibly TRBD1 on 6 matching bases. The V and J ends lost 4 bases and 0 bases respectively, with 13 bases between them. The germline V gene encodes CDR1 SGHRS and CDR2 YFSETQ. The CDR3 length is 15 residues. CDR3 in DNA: TGCGCCAGCAGCCCAAAGGGACACTACCAAGAGACCCAGTACTTC. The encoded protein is CASSPKGHYQETQYF.

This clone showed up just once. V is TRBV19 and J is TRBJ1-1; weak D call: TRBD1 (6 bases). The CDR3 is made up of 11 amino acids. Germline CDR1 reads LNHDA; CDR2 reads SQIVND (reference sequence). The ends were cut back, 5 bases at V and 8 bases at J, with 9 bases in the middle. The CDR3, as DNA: TGTGCCAGTAGTCTGGGGACAGAAGCTTTCTTT. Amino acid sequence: CASSLGTEAFF.

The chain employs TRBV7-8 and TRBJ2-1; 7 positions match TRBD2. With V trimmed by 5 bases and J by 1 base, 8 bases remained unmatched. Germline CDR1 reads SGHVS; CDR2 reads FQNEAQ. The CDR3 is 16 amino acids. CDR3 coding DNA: TGTGCCAGCAGCCCGCGATGGGGGGGGTCCTACAATGAGCAGTTCTTC. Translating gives CASSPRWGGSYNEQFF.